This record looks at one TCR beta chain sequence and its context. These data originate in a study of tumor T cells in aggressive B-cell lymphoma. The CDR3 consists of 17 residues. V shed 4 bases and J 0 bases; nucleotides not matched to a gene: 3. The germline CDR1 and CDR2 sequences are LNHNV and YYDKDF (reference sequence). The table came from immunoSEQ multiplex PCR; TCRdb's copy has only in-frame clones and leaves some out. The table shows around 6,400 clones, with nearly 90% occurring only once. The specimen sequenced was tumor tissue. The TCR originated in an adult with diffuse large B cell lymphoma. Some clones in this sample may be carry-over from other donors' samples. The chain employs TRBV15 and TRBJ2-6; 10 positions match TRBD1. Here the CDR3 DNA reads TGTGCCACCAGCACGGACAGGGGGACCTCTGGGGCCAACGTCCTGACTTTC. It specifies CATSTDRGTSGANVLTF.